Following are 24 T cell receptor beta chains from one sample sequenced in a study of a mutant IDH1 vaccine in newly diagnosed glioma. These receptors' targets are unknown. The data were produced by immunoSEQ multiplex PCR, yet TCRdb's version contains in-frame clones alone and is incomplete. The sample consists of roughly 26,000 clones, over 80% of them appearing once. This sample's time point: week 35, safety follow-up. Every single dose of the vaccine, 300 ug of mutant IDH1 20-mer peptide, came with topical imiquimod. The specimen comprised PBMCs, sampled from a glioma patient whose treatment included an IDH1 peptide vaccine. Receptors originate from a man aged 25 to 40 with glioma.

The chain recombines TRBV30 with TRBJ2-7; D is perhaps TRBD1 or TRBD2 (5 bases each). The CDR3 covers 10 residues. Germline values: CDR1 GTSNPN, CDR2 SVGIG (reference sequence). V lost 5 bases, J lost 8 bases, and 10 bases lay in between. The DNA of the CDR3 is TGTGCCTGGGGGGGTTCCAAGCAGTACTTC. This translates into CAWGGSKQYF.

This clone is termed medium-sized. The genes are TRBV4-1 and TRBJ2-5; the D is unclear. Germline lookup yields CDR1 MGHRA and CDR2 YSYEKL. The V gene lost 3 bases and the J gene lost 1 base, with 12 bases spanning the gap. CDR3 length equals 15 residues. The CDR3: CASSQNGRSQETQYF. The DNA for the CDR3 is TGCGCCAGCAGCCAGAATGGACGGAGCCAAGAGACCCAGTACTTC.

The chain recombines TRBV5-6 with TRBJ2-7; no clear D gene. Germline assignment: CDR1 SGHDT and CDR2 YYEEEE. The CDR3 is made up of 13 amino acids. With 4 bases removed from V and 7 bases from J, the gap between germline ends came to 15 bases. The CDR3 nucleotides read TGTGCCAGCAGCGCTGAATGGTCCAGAGAGCAGTACTTC. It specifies CASSAEWSREQYF.

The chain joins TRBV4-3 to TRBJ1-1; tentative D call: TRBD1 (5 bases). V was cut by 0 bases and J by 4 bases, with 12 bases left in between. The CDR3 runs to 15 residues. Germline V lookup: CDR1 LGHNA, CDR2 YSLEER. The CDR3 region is CASSQDTRRGTEAFF. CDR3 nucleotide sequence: TGCGCCAGCAGCCAAGATACGCGAAGGGGCACTGAAGCTTTCTTT.

The CDR3 reads CASSYSREGNQPQHF. The CDR3 nucleotides are TGTGCCAGCAGTTATTCCAGGGAAGGCAATCAGCCCCAGCATTTT. The chain uses TRBV6-6 and TRBJ1-5; tentative D call: TRBD1 (5 bases). Germline V gives CDR1 MNHNY, CDR2 SVGAGI (reference sequence). This CDR3 comprises 15 residues. Trimming removed 3 bases at V and 2 bases at J, with 11 bases between.

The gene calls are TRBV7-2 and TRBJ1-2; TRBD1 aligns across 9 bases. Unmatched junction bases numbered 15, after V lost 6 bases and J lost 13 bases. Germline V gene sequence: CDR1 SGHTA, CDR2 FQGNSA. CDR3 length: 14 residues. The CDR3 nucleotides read TGTGCCAGCAGATACCCGGGACAGGGAAGATCTCCCACCTTC. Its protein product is CASRYPGQGRSPTF.

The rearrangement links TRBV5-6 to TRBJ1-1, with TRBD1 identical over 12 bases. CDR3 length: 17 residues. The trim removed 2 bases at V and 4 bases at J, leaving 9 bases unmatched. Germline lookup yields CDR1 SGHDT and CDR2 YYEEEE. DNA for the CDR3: TGTGCCAGCAGCTTCGGGACAGGGGGCAGAGAATTCACTGAAGCTTTCTTT. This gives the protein CASSFGTGGREFTEAFF.

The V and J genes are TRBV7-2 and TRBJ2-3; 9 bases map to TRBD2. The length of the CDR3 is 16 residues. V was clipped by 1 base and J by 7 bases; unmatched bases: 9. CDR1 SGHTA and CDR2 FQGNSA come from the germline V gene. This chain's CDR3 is CASSLGPRGGLNTQYF. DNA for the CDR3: TGTGCCAGCAGCTTAGGTCCGCGGGGGGGCCTAAATACGCAGTATTTT.

CDR3 bases: TGCGCCAGCAGGGGGACTAGCGGGAGGAGAGAGACCCAGTACTTC. Protein product: CASRGTSGRRETQYF. The rearrangement uses TRBV10-1 and TRBJ2-5; TRBD2 matches at 15 bases. CDR3 size: 15 residues. J was trimmed by 4 bases and V by 6 bases; bases with no gene match: 3. Per germline, CDR1 WNHNN and CDR2 SYGVQD (reference sequence).

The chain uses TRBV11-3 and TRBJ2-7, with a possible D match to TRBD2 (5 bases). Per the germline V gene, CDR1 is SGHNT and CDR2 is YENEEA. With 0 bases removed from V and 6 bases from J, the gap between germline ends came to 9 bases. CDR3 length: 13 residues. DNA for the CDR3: TGTGCCAGCAGCTTAGATACGAGCGGCGAGCAGTACTTC. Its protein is CASSLDTSGEQYF. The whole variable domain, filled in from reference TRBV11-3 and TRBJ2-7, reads EAGVVQSPRYKIIEKKQPVAFWCNPISGHNTLYWYLQNLGQGPELLIRYENEEAVDDSQLPKDRFSAERLKGVDSTLKIQPAELGDSAVYLCASSLDTSGEQYFGPGTRLTVT.

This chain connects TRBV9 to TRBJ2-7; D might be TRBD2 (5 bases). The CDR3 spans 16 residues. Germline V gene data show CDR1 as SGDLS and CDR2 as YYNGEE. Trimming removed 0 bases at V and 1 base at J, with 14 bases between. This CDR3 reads CASSVGFGVRSYEQYF. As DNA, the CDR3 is TGTGCCAGCAGCGTAGGTTTCGGGGTACGGTCCTACGAGCAGTACTTC.

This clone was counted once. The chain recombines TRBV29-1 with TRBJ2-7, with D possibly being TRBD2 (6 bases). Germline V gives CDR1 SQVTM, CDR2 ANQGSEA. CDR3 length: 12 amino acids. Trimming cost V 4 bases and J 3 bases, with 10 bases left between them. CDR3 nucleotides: TGCAGCGTTGTCGGCGGGGTCTACGAGCAGTACTTC. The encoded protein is CSVVGGVYEQYF.

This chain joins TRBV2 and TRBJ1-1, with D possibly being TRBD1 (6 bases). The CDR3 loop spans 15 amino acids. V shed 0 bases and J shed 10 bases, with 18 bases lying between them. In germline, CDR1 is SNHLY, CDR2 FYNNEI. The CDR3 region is CASSEAQGRQGGAFF. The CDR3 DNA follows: TGTGCCAGCAGTGAAGCTCAGGGGAGGCAGGGCGGAGCTTTCTTT.

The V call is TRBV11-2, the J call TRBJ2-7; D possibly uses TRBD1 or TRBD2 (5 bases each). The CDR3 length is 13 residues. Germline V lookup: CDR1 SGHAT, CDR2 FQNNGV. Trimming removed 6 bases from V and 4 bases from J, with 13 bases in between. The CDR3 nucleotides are TGTGCCAGCAGTGTCCGGGACGGGTACGAGCAGTACTTC. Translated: CASSVRDGYEQYF.

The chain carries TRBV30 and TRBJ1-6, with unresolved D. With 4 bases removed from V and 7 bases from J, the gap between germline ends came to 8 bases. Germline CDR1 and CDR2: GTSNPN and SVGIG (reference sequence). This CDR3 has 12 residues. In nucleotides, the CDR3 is TGTGCCTGGAAAGACCGAAATTCACCCCTCCACTTT. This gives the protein CAWKDRNSPLHF.

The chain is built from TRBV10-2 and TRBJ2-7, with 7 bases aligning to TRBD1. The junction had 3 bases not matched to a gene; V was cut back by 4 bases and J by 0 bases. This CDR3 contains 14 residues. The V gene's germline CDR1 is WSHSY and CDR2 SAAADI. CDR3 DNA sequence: TGCGCCAGCAGTGGGGACAGCATCTCCTACGAGCAGTACTTC. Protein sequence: CASSGDSISYEQYF.

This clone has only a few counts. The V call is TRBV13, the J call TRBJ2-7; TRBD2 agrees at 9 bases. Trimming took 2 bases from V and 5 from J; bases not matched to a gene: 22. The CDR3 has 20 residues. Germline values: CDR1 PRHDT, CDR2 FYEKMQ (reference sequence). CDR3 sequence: CASSLYLAGVGRGGFNEQYF. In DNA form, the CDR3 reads TGTGCCAGCAGCTTATATTTAGCGGGAGTGGGGCGCGGGGGGTTCAACGAGCAGTACTTC.

CDR3 sequence: CASSEAGGRSGNTIYF. The CDR3 DNA is TGTGCCAGCAGTGAAGCGGGAGGGCGATCTGGAAACACCATATATTTT. The chain carries TRBV2 and TRBJ1-3; D is unresolved. Germline CDR1 reads SNHLY; CDR2 reads FYNNEI. The CDR3 covers 16 residues. The ends were cut back, 0 bases at V and 1 base at J, with 10 bases in the middle.

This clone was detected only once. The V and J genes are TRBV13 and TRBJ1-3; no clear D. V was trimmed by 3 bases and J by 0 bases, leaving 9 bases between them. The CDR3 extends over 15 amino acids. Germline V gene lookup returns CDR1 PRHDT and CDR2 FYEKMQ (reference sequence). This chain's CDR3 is CASSLATISGNTIYF. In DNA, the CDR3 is TGTGCCAGCAGCTTGGCCACCATCTCTGGAAACACCATATATTTT.

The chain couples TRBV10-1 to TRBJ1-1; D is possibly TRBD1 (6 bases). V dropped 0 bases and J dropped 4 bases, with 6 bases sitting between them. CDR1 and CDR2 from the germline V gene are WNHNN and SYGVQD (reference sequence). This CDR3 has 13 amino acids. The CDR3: CASSESRGTEAFF. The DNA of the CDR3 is TGCGCCAGCAGTGAGTCCAGGGGCACTGAAGCTTTCTTT.

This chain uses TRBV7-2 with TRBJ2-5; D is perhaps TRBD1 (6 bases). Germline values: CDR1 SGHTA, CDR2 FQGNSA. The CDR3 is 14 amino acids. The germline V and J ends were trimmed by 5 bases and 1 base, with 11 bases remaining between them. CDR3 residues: CASSQGQIQETQYF. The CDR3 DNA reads TGTGCCAGCAGCCAGGGACAAATCCAAGAGACCCAGTACTTC.

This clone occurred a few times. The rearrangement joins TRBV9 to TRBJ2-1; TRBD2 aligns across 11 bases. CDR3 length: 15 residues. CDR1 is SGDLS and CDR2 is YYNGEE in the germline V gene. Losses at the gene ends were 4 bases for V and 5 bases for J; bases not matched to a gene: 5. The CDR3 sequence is CASSQPGLADNEQFF. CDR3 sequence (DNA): TGTGCCAGCAGCCAGCCGGGACTAGCGGACAATGAGCAGTTCTTC.

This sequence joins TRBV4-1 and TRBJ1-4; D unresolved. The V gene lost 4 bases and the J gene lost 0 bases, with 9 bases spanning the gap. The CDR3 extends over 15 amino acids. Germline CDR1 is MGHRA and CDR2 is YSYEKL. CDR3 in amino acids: CASSPWGATNEKLFF. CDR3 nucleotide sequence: TGCGCCAGCAGCCCTTGGGGTGCAACTAATGAAAAACTGTTTTTT.

CDR3 DNA sequence: TGTGCCAGCAGCCCCCGACCAGGATCCTCCTACGAGCAGTACTTC. Translated: CASSPRPGSSYEQYF. The chain combines TRBV9 with TRBJ2-7; D gene ambiguous. Trimming pared 4 bases from V and 0 bases from J, leaving 14 bases between. The CDR3 length is 15 residues. The germline V gene encodes CDR1 SGDLS and CDR2 YYNGEE.